What follows describes a single TCR beta chain. Antigen: not known. These data originate in a study of shared clonotypes between healthy human individuals. Whole-study context: Three plates each covered CD4 naive and memory; CD8 naive two, CD8 memory one. The study, taken as a whole, reports: Of the naive CD4 clonotypes, 4% to 5% were shared across a handful of donors.

V was cut by 2 bases and J by 9 bases, with 23 bases left in between. Germline loops: CDR1 SGHVS, CDR2 FNYEAQ. The CDR3 has 17 residues. Data came from immunoSEQ multiplex PCR; TCRdb stores just in-frame clones and leaves some out. The sample yields about 1.5 million clones, roughly 96% seen once. The source of this sequence is a man aged 30-40 years in good health. The genes are TRBV7-6 and TRBJ2-1; possibly TRBD1 or TRBD2 for D (6 bases each). The material sequenced was naive CD4+ T cells sorted from blood. Subset of the sample: CD45RA+ positively selected. CDR3 sequence: CASSLRGDTTRSSEQFF. CDR3 nucleotide sequence: TGTGCCAGCAGCTTAAGGGGGGACACGACTAGGTCGAGTGAGCAGTTCTTC.